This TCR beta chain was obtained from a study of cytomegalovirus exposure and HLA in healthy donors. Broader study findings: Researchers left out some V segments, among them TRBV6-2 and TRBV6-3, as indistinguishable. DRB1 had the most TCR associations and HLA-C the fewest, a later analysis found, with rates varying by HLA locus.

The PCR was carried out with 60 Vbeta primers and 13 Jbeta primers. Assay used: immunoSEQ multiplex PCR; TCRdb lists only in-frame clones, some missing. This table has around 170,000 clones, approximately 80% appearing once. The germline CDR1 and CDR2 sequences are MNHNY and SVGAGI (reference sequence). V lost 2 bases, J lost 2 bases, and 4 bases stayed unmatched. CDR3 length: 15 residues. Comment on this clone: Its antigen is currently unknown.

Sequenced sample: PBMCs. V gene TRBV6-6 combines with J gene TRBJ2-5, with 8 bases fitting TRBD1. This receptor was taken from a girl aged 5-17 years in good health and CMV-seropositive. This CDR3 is CASSYRGQGQETQYF. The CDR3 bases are TGTGCCAGCAGTTACCGAGGACAGGGTCAAGAGACCCAGTACTTC.